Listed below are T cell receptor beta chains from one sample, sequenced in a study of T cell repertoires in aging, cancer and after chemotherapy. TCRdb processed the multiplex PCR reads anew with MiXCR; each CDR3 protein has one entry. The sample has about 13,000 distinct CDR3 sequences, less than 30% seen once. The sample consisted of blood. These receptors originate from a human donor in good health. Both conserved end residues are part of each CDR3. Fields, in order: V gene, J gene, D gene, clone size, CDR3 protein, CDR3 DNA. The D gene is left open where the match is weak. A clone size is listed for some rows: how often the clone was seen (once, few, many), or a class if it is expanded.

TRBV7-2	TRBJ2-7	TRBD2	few	CASSLDWTSGGYEQYF	TGTGCCAGCAGCTTAGATTGGACTAGCGGGGGCTACGAGCAGTACTTC
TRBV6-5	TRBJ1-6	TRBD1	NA	CASSYSGQSYNTPLHF	TGTGCCAGCAGTTACTCGGGACAGTCCTATAATACACCCCTCCACTTT
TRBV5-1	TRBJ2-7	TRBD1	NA	CASSFRGQVHEQYF	TGCGCCAGCAGCTTCAGAGGACAGGTCCACGAGCAGTACTTC
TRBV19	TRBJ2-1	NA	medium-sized	CASSQRVNEQFF	TGTGCCAGTAGTCAGCGTGTCAATGAGCAGTTCTTC
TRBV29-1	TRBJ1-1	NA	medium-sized	CSARNTEAFF	TGCAGTGCTCGCAACACTGAAGCTTTCTTT
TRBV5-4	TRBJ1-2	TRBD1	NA	CASRQGFARNYGYTF	TGTGCCAGCAGACAGGGGTTTGCCCGTAACTATGGCTACACCTTC
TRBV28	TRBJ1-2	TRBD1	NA	CASSGPDRVGGYTF	TGTGCCAGCAGTGGGCCGGACAGGGTAGGCGGCTACACCTTC
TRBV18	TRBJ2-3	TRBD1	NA	CASSLGQGGDTQYF	TGTGCCAGCTCACTGGGACAGGGAGGAGATACGCAGTATTTT
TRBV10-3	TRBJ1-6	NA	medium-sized	CAIWISPLHF	TGTGCCATCTGGATATCACCCCTCCACTTT
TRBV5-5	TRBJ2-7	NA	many	CASSPRSYEQYF	TGTGCCAGCAGCCCTCGGTCCTACGAGCAGTACTTC
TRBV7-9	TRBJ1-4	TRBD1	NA	CASSPGQGNEKLFF	TGTGCCAGCAGCCCAGGACAGGGCAATGAAAAACTGTTTTTT
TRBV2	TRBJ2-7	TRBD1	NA	CASSDGRQGFYEQYF	TGTGCCAGCAGTGATGGTAGACAGGGGTTCTACGAGCAGTACTTC
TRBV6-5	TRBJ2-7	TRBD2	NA	CASSYSALAGGLYEQYF	TGTGCCAGCAGTTACTCGGCCCTAGCGGGGGGGCTCTACGAGCAGTACTTC
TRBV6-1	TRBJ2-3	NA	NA	CASSESGVADTQYF	TGTGCCAGCAGTGAATCAGGGGTGGCAGATACGCAGTATTTT
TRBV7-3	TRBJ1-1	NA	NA	CASSLTWETEAFF	TGTGCCAGCAGCTTAACGTGGGAAACTGAAGCTTTCTTT
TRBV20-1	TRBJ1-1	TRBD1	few	CSARGTGQGLGTEAFF	TGCAGTGCTAGAGGGACGGGACAGGGGCTTGGCACTGAAGCTTTCTTT
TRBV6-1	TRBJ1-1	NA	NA	CASSEAHTEAFF	TGTGCCAGCAGTGAAGCCCACACTGAAGCTTTCTTT
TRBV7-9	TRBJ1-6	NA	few	CASSPFPLLYNSPLHF	TGTGCCAGCAGTCCTTTTCCGCTTCTCTATAATTCACCCCTCCACTTT
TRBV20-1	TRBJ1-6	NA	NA	CSASGGTYNSPLHF	TGCAGTGCTAGCGGAGGGACCTATAATTCACCCCTCCACTTT
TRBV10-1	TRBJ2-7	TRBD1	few	CATRAQQGLTYEQYF	TGCGCCACCAGAGCCCAACAGGGGCTGACCTACGAGCAGTACTTC
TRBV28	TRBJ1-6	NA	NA	CATGQGQRGSSYNSPLHF	TGTGCCACCGGGCAGGGCCAAAGGGGTAGCTCCTATAATTCACCCCTCCACTTT
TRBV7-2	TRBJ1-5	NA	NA	CASSPQGYSNQPQHF	TGTGCCAGCAGCCCTCAGGGGTATAGCAATCAGCCCCAGCATTTT
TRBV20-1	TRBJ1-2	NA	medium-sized	CSASERGRNGYTF	TGCAGTGCTAGCGAAAGGGGGAGAAATGGCTACACCTTC
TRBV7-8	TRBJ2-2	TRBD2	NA	CASSWTSGGGELFF	TGTGCCAGCAGCTGGACTAGCGGAGGGGGGGAGCTGTTTTTT
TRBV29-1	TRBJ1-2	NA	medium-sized	CSVEGDQGGYTF	TGCAGCGTTGAGGGGGATCAGGGGGGCTACACCTTC
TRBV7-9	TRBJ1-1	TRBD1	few	CASSTARQGNTEAFF	TGTGCCAGCAGTACTGCCCGACAGGGGAACACTGAAGCTTTCTTT
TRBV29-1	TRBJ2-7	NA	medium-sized	CSVVSAATYEQYF	TGCAGCGTTGTATCTGCCGCCACCTACGAGCAGTACTTC